The 29 T cell receptor beta chains below all came from one sample that was sequenced in a study of T cell responses to AZD1222 COVID-19 vaccine. Some clones are missing from TCRdb's copy, which holds only in-frame ones; the method was immunoSEQ multiplex PCR. The sample has around 150,000 clones; around 90% are singletons. Source: peripheral blood, taken on day 0 of AZD1222 vaccination. Receptor source: an adult in good health.

This chain joins TRBV5-5 and TRBJ1-2; D is possibly TRBD1 (6 bases). The length of the CDR3 is 14 residues. Trimming stripped 4 bases from V and 2 bases from J, with 12 bases between. Germline assignment: CDR1 SGHKS and CDR2 YYEKEE (reference sequence). The CDR3 here is CASSDRPQNYGYTF. In nucleotides, the CDR3 is TGTGCCAGCAGCGACAGGCCACAGAACTATGGCTACACCTTC.

This sequence joins TRBV4-1 and TRBJ1-2; D unclear. The V end lost 8 bases, the J end lost 0 bases, and 4 bases lay between the germline ends. The CDR3 totals 11 residues. Germline V gene sequence: CDR1 MGHRA, CDR2 YSYEKL. CDR3 amino acids: CASRANYGYTF. The CDR3 DNA reads as TGCGCCAGCCGAGCTAACTATGGCTACACCTTC.

V is TRBV9 and J is TRBJ2-3, with D possibly TRBD2 on 5 matching bases. Trimming removed 3 bases from V and 0 bases from J, with 14 bases in between. The CDR3 length is 16 residues. From germline, CDR1 is SGDLS and CDR2 YYNGEE. The CDR3 nucleotides are TGTGCCAGCAGCGGGGTAGGCGGGTCTAGCACAGATACGCAGTATTTT. Its translation: CASSGVGGSSTDTQYF.

The chain is built from TRBV27 and TRBJ1-1; maybe TRBD1 (5 bases). Germline-derived CDR1 and CDR2 are MNHEY and SMNVEV (reference sequence). Trimming took 5 bases from V and 1 from J, leaving 14 bases between them. The length of the CDR3 is 15 residues. The CDR3 nucleotides read TGTGCCAGCAGTCCCGACGGGGGAGGGAACACTGAAGCTTTCTTT. It encodes CASSPDGGGNTEAFF.

The chain has TRBV6-1 and TRBJ1-1; no reliable D call. Trimming shortened V by 2 bases and J by 5 bases, and 9 bases separated the two germline ends. This CDR3 has 13 residues. Germline lookup yields CDR1 MNHNS and CDR2 SASEGT. CDR3 sequence reads: CASSERWETEAFF. Here the CDR3 DNA reads TGTGCCAGCAGTGAACGGTGGGAAACTGAAGCTTTCTTT.

This clone was observed a few times. This chain links TRBV4-3 with TRBJ1-1; D is unresolved. The germline gives CDR1 LGHNA, CDR2 YSLEER. The CDR3 is 15 residues long. Trimming took off 1 base at V and 7 bases at J, with 16 bases between the two ends. The CDR3 nucleotides are TGCGCCAGCAGCCAAGGGGTTCGTGTTATGAGTGAAGCTTTCTTT. This sequence encodes CASSQGVRVMSEAFF.

The V gene is TRBV5-1, the J gene TRBJ1-4; no clear D gene. CDR1 is SGHRS, CDR2 YFSETQ, per germline. The CDR3 spans 13 residues. V dropped 1 base and J dropped 7 bases, with 8 bases sitting between them. The CDR3 DNA sequence: TGCGCCAGCAGCTTGTTGGGAGTTGAAAAACTGTTTTTT. Residues: CASSLLGVEKLFF.

J is TRBJ2-7 and V is TRBV6-2 or TRBV6-3; TRBD1 agrees at 7 bases. CDR1 and CDR2 from the germline V gene are MNHEY and SVGEGT. The length of the CDR3 is 18 residues. V was pared by 4 bases and J by 2 bases, with 17 bases of the junction left unmatched. CDR3 region: CASSFSQTGSYGPYEQYF. CDR3 nucleotide sequence: TGTGCCAGCAGTTTCTCACAGACAGGGTCGTATGGACCCTACGAGCAGTACTTC.

The rearrangement uses TRBV14 and TRBJ2-1; unclear D gene. This CDR3 is 11 amino acids long. Germline CDR1 and CDR2: SGHDN and FVKESK. V was pared by 2 bases and J by 8 bases, with 4 bases between. The CDR3 DNA reads TGTGCCAGCAGCCAACTGTATGAGCAGTTCTTC. It encodes CASSQLYEQFF.

The V gene is TRBV5-4, the J gene TRBJ1-2, with TRBD1 identical over 8 bases. V was pared by 3 bases and J by 4 bases, with 11 bases of the junction left unmatched. Germline V gene lookup returns CDR1 SGHNT and CDR2 YYREEE (reference sequence). CDR3 length: 16 residues. The CDR3 nucleotides read TGTGCCAGCAGCTGGAGGACAGGGTCCGGCGGCTATGGCTACACCTTC. Translation: CASSWRTGSGGYGYTF.

This clone was detected once. The genes are TRBV7-3 and TRBJ1-1; D is ambiguous. Deletions cut 1 base from V and 7 bases from J, with 10 bases between. Germline V gene lookup returns CDR1 SGHTA and CDR2 FQGTGA. The CDR3 runs to 13 residues. CDR3 protein: CASSLKVRDEAFF. The CDR3 DNA is TGTGCCAGCAGCTTAAAAGTAAGGGATGAAGCTTTCTTT.

This clone showed up just once. The chain recombines TRBV11-1 with TRBJ2-2, with TRBD2 matching 11 bases. The ends lost 2 bases at V and 7 bases at J; junction bases unmatched: 6. Germline V CDR1 and CDR2: SGHAT, FQDESV (reference sequence). The CDR3 is 16 residues long. CDR3 DNA: TGTGCCAGCAGCTTAACCGGGACTAGCGGTGTCGGGGAGCTGTTTTTT. It yields the protein CASSLTGTSGVGELFF.

The chain links TRBV27 to TRBJ2-7; maybe TRBD2 (5 bases). V lost 5 bases and J lost 9, with 17 bases in between. Per the germline V gene, CDR1 is MNHEY and CDR2 is SMNVEV (reference sequence). The CDR3 runs 13 residues. CDR3 loop: CASSLDQLGRQYF. As DNA, the CDR3 is TGTGCCAGCAGTCTCGACCAACTAGGACGGCAGTACTTC.

This clone is a singleton in its sample. The CDR3 bases are TGTGCCAGCAGGCCTCTTGGGACAGCCGTCGAGGGCTACACCTTC. Its protein is CASRPLGTAVEGYTF. The chain links TRBV27 to TRBJ1-2, with 7 nucleotides matching TRBD1. With V trimmed by 6 bases and J by 8 bases, 15 bases remained unmatched. CDR1 and CDR2 (germline): MNHEY, SMNVEV (reference sequence). This CDR3 is built from 15 residues.

The chain uses TRBV4-1 and TRBJ2-7; TRBD2 agrees at 13 bases. CDR1 is MGHRA, CDR2 YSYEKL, per germline. Trimming took 4 bases from V and 7 from J; bases not matched to a gene: 13. CDR3 size: 17 residues. The CDR3 DNA is TGCGCCAGCAGCCCGGGACTAGCGGGGCCTCCTGGGGGGGAGCAGTACTTC. As protein: CASSPGLAGPPGGEQYF.

The chain combines TRBV24-1 with TRBJ2-3, with D tentatively TRBD2 (5 bases). Germline CDR1 reads KGHDR; CDR2 reads SFDVKD. V was cut by 12 bases and J by 2 bases, with 17 bases left in between. The length of the CDR3 is 14 residues. CDR3 region: CASRDGLNTDTQYF. The CDR3 nucleotides read TGTGCCTCACGTGATGGACTCAACACAGATACGCAGTATTTT.

This chain joins TRBV19 and TRBJ1-4, with TRBD1 as a possible D gene (6 bases). The ends were cut back, 7 bases at V and 0 bases at J, with 15 bases in the middle. This CDR3 is 16 amino acids long. Germline CDR1 and CDR2: LNHDA and SQIVND (reference sequence). The CDR3 protein is CASTLAGHATNEKLFF. CDR3 in DNA: TGTGCCAGTACCCTGGCGGGACACGCAACTAATGAAAAACTGTTTTTT.

V is TRBV12-5 and J is TRBJ2-1; D assignment may be TRBD1 or TRBD2 (5 bases each). This CDR3 spans 13 amino acids. CDR1 is LGHNT, CDR2 FRNRAP, per germline. V lost 6 bases and J lost 9, with 15 bases in between. CDR3 residues: CASGGLVGTEQFF. The CDR3 DNA reads TGTGCTAGTGGGGGGTTGGTGGGGACTGAGCAGTTCTTC.

The chain employs TRBV12-3 or TRBV12-4 and TRBJ1-3; D remains unclear. The length of the CDR3 is 13 residues. Deletions cut 2 bases from V and 2 bases from J, with 4 bases between. CDR3 sequence: CASSLQAGNTIYF. Here the CDR3 DNA reads TGTGCCAGCAGTTTACAGGCTGGAAACACCATATATTTT.

With respect to this clone: Other nucleotide sequences from this sample produce the same CDR3. The chain couples TRBV28 to TRBJ1-2; D possibly corresponds to TRBD1 (5 bases). The CDR3 is 12 residues long. Trimming cost V 3 bases and J 3 bases, with 5 bases left between them. Per germline, CDR1 MDHEN and CDR2 SYDVKM. The chain's CDR3 is CASSLGDYGYTF. CDR3 nucleotide sequence: TGTGCCAGCAGTTTGGGGGACTATGGCTACACCTTC.

The genes are TRBV5-1 and TRBJ2-3; 9 bases map to TRBD2. V was clipped by 4 bases and J by 3 bases; unmatched bases: 6. The CDR3 runs to 15 residues. Germline V gene lookup returns CDR1 SGHRS and CDR2 YFSETQ. CDR3 sequence: CASSPLAGATDTQYF. The CDR3 DNA follows: TGCGCCAGCAGCCCCTTAGCGGGGGCTACAGATACGCAGTATTTT.

Comment on this clone: The junction does not match germline at one end; this may be a read error. The V gene is TRBV7-9, the J gene TRBJ2-7; 9 nucleotides align to TRBD2. Looked up from germline, CDR1 is SEHNR and CDR2 is FQNEAQ (reference sequence). CDR3 length: 13 amino acids. The CDR3 nucleotides are TGTGCCAGCAGCCTAGCGGGATGGAGCGAGCAGTACTTC. Translated, it gives CASSLAGWSEQYF.

This clone appeared once. V usage is TRBV7-3 and J usage is TRBJ1-2; 7 bases align to TRBD1. The CDR3 runs to 15 residues. V lost 5 bases, J lost 2 bases, and 8 bases stayed unmatched. Germline CDR1 and CDR2: SGHTA and FQGTGA. CDR3: CASSPGTATNYGYTF. The CDR3 bases are TGTGCCAGCAGCCCTGGGACAGCAACGAACTATGGCTACACCTTC.

The chain recombines TRBV6-5 with TRBJ2-6, with unresolved D. V shed 6 bases and J shed 2 bases, with 11 bases lying between them. There are 15 residues in the CDR3. Germline CDR1 and CDR2: MNHEY and SVGAGI. The CDR3 here is CASSLLRPGANVLTF. The CDR3 bases are TGTGCCAGCAGCCTTCTACGACCTGGGGCCAACGTCCTGACTTTC.

The chain joins TRBV24-1 to TRBJ2-1, with TRBD1 identical over 7 bases. The germline gives CDR1 KGHDR, CDR2 SFDVKD. The V gene end was trimmed by 4 bases and the J gene end by 8 bases; junction bases not matched to a gene: 4. The CDR3 sequence is 13 residues long. CDR3 residues: CATSETGTDEQFF. The CDR3, as DNA: TGTGCCACCAGTGAGACAGGGACCGATGAGCAGTTCTTC.

The rearrangement uses TRBV6-6 and TRBJ2-2; 11 bases are a match to TRBD1. This CDR3 is 17 amino acids long. With 5 bases clipped from V and 7 bases from J, the junction kept 12 bases outside the gene matches. Germline V gene data show CDR1 as MNHNY and CDR2 as SVGAGI (reference sequence). The CDR3 reads CASSLTGGTGGVGELFF. For the CDR3, the DNA is TGTGCCAGCAGTCTCACCGGAGGGACAGGGGGGGTCGGGGAGCTGTTTTTT.

The chain carries TRBV9 and TRBJ2-7; TRBD2 is a possible D gene (7 bases). The CDR3 covers 16 residues. V was clipped by 0 bases and J by 2 bases, with 15 bases between them. Germline CDR1 and CDR2: SGDLS and YYNGEE. The DNA for the CDR3 is TGTGCCAGCAGCGTAGTAGGGCGGGGGCGCGCCTACGAGCAGTACTTC. The encoded protein is CASSVVGRGRAYEQYF.

V and J are TRBV4-3 and TRBJ2-3; D is perhaps TRBD1 or TRBD2 (5 bases each). The germline gives CDR1 LGHNA, CDR2 YSLEER. Trimming removed 0 bases at V and 6 bases at J, with 13 bases between. This CDR3 has 15 amino acids. The chain's CDR3 is CASSQDSIGTDTQYF. DNA of the CDR3: TGCGCCAGCAGCCAAGATAGTATAGGGACCGATACGCAGTATTTT.

This clone is a singleton in its sample. This chain connects TRBV29-1 to TRBJ2-7; 7 nucleotides line up with TRBD2. CDR1 and CDR2 from the germline V gene are SQVTM and ANQGSEA. With 1 base clipped from V and 6 bases from J, the junction kept 9 bases outside the gene matches. The CDR3 runs 14 residues. This CDR3 is CSVEVGGGSSEQYF. CDR3 DNA sequence: TGCAGCGTTGAAGTGGGCGGGGGTTCGAGCGAGCAGTACTTC.